The 13 T cell receptor beta chains reported below all come from one sample, sequenced in a study of T cell responses to AZD1222 COVID-19 vaccine. The assay was immunoSEQ multiplex PCR, and TCRdb's table has in-frame clones only and misses some. The profile shows over 70,000 clones, 60% to 85% of them singletons. The specimen was peripheral blood, collected 28 days after the second dose of the MenACWY control vaccine. All receptors come from an adult who received the MenACWY meningococcal vaccine as a control.

This rearrangement joins TRBV12-3 or TRBV12-4 to TRBJ1-6, with a possible D match to TRBD1 (6 bases). Trimming pared 6 bases from V and 13 bases from J, leaving 10 bases between. The CDR3 runs 11 residues. The CDR3, as DNA: TGTGCCAGCAGCGGAACAGGGCCCCTCCACTTT. It codes for CASSGTGPLHF.

This chain connects TRBV5-4 to TRBJ1-1, with D perhaps TRBD1 (5 bases). Trimming removed 2 bases at V and 7 bases at J, with 15 bases between. Germline CDR1 is SGHNT and CDR2 is YYREEE (reference sequence). The CDR3 loop spans 14 amino acids. The chain's CDR3 is CASSFAERGGEAFF. CDR3 coding DNA: TGTGCCAGCAGCTTCGCGGAAAGGGGTGGTGAAGCTTTCTTT.

The chain joins TRBV27 to TRBJ2-7; 7 bases are shared with TRBD2. The germline V gene encodes CDR1 MNHEY and CDR2 SMNVEV (reference sequence). The trim removed 3 bases at V and 3 bases at J, leaving 11 bases unmatched. The CDR3 sequence is 16 residues long. CDR3 sequence: CASSFSSLARNYEQYF. CDR3 nucleotides: TGTGCCAGCAGTTTCTCCTCACTAGCGCGGAACTACGAGCAGTACTTC.

This clone was seen only a few times. This chain joins TRBV7-2 and TRBJ1-6; D remains ambiguous. The germline CDR1 and CDR2 sequences are SGHTA and FQGNSA. The CDR3 is 12 residues long. The germline V and J ends were trimmed by 5 bases and 10 bases, with 9 bases remaining between them. The CDR3 reads CASSQVLSPLHF. The CDR3 region has the DNA TGTGCCAGCAGCCAGGTGTTGTCACCCCTCCACTTT.

This clone has a handful of counts. The chain has TRBV3-1 (or the pseudogene TRBV3-2) and TRBJ2-2, with 8 positions matching TRBD2. In germline, CDR1 is LGHDT, CDR2 YNNKEL (reference sequence). Losses at the gene ends were 4 bases for V and 3 bases for J; bases not matched to a gene: 4. CDR3 size: 15 residues. Here the CDR3 DNA reads TGTGCCAGCAGCCCGGGGACTAGTGACACCGGGGAGCTGTTTTTT. Translating it yields CASSPGTSDTGELFF.

The rearrangement links TRBV5-1 to TRBJ2-5, with TRBD1 matching over 7 bases. Germline loops: CDR1 SGHRS, CDR2 YFSETQ. The CDR3 has 15 amino acids. V shed 4 bases and J 2 bases; nucleotides not matched to a gene: 8. The CDR3 DNA is TGCGCCAGCAGCACGGAAGGGACAGTTCAAGAGACCCAGTACTTC. Translating it yields CASSTEGTVQETQYF. The full variable domain, its missing parts supplied by reference TRBV5-1 and TRBJ2-5, is KAGVTQTPRYLIKTRGQQVTLSCSPISGHRSVSWYQQTPGQGLQFLFEYFSETQRNKGNFPGRFSGRQFSNSRSEMNVSTLELGDSALYLCASSTEGTVQETQYFGPGTRLLVL.

The rearrangement uses TRBV6-5 and TRBJ2-1; 10 bases are shared with TRBD2. Germline values: CDR1 MNHEY, CDR2 SVGAGI. The ends lost 0 bases at V and 8 bases at J; junction bases unmatched: 7. The CDR3 spans 16 residues. The CDR3 loop is CASSYSAASGGYEQFF. CDR3 in DNA: TGTGCCAGCAGTTACTCGGCGGCTAGCGGGGGCTATGAGCAGTTCTTC.

The gene calls are TRBV11-2 and TRBJ2-1, with D hard to call. CDR3 length: 13 amino acids. Trimming cost V 1 base and J 9 bases, with 10 bases left between them. Germline CDR1 SGHAT, CDR2 FQNNGV. CDR3 in DNA: TGTGCCAGCAGCTTAGGTCGTGCGGCTGAGCAGTTCTTC. Amino acid sequence: CASSLGRAAEQFF.

The V and J genes are TRBV29-1 and TRBJ1-1; a weak D match, TRBD1 (6 bases). This CDR3 spans 15 amino acids. Germline CDR1 and CDR2: SQVTM and ANQGSEA. V dropped 5 bases and J dropped 4 bases, with 20 bases sitting between them. The CDR3 loop reads CSVRKTGPSGTEAFF. The CDR3, as DNA: TGCAGCGTTAGAAAAACAGGGCCATCGGGCACTGAAGCTTTCTTT.

This clone was counted a few times. This chain uses TRBV28 with TRBJ1-5; D gene uncertain. Trimming shortened V by 5 bases and J by 10 bases, and 12 bases separated the two germline ends. The germline V gene has CDR1 MDHEN and CDR2 SYDVKM. There are 12 residues in the CDR3. The CDR3 sequence: CASSPPAEPQHF. In DNA, the CDR3 is TGTGCCAGCAGTCCTCCTGCTGAACCCCAGCATTTT.

The V call is TRBV29-1, the J call TRBJ2-3; 10 nucleotides line up with TRBD2. CDR1 is SQVTM and CDR2 is ANQGSEA in the germline V gene. There are 18 residues in the CDR3. Trimming took 4 bases from V and 0 from J; bases not matched to a gene: 13. CDR3 residues: CSVGRIPGLAQSTDTQYF. In DNA form, the CDR3 reads TGCAGCGTTGGTAGAATCCCGGGACTAGCGCAAAGCACAGATACGCAGTATTTT.

The rearrangement links TRBV4-1 to TRBJ2-4, with D tentatively TRBD1 (6 bases). The CDR3 spans 16 residues. The germline V gene has CDR1 MGHRA and CDR2 YSYEKL. Deletions cut 4 bases from V and 7 bases from J, with 20 bases between. The CDR3 coding sequence is TGCGCCAGCAGCCTCATCCCGGGACAAAGGAATAACATTCAGTACTTC. Protein: CASSLIPGQRNNIQYF.

The rearrangement links TRBV18 to TRBJ2-5, with TRBD1 as a possible D gene (5 bases). The length of the CDR3 is 14 residues. The V and J ends lost 4 bases and 5 bases respectively, with 14 bases between them. Germline V CDR1 and CDR2: KGHSH, LQKENI. CDR3 protein: CASSLGQGRETQYF. CDR3 sequence (DNA): TGTGCCAGCTCACTTGGGCAGGGCCGGGAGACCCAGTACTTC.